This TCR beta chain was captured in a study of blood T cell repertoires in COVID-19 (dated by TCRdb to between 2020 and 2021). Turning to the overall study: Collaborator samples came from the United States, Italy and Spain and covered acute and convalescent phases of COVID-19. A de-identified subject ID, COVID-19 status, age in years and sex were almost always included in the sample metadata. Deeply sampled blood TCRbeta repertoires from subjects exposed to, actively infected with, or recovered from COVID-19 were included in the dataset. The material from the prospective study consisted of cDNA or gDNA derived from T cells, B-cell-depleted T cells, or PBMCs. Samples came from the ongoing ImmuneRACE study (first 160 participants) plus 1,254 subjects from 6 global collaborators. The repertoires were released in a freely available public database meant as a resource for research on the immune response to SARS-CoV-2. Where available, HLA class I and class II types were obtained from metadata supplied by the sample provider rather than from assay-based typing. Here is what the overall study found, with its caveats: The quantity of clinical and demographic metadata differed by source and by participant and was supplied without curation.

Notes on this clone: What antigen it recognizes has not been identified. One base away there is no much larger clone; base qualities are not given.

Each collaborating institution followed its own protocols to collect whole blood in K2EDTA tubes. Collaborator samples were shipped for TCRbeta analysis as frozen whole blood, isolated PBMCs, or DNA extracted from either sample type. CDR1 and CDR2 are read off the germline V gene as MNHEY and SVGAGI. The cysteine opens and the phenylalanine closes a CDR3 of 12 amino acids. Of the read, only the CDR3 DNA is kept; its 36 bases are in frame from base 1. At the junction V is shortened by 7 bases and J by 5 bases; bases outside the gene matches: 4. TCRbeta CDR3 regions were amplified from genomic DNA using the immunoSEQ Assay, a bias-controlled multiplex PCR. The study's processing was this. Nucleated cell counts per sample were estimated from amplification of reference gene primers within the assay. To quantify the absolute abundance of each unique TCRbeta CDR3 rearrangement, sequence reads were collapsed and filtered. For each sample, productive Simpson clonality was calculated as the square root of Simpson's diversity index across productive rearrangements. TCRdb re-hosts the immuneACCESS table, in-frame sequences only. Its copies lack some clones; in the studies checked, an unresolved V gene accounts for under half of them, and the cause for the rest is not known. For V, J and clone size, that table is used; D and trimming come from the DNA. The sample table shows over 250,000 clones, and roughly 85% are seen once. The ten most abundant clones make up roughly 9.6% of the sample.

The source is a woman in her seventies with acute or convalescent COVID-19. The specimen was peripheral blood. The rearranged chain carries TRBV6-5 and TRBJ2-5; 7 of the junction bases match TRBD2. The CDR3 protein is CASNPAGETQYF. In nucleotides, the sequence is TGTGCCAGCAATCCAGCGGGGGAGACCCAGTACTTC.